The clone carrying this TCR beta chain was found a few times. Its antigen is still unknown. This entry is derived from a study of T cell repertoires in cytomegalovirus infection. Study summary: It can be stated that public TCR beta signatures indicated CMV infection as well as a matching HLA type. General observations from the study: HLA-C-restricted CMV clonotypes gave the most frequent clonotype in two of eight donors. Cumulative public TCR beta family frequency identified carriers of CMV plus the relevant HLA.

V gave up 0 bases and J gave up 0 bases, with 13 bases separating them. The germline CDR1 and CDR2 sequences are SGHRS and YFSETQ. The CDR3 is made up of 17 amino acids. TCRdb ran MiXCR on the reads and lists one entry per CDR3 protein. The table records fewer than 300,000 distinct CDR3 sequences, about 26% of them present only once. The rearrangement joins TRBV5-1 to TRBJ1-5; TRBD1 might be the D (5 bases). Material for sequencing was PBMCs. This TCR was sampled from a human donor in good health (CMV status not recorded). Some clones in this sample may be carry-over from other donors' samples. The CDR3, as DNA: TGCGCCAGCAGCTTGGGGGAGTCCGGGGCTAGCAATCAGCCCCAGCATTTT. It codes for CASSLGESGASNQPQHF.